This T cell receptor (beta chain) was profiled in a study of cytomegalovirus exposure and HLA in healthy donors. Each donor was healthy, and each was a bone marrow donor. This clone has a single count. Antigen unknown. General observations from the study: Fewer N-insertions than the roughly 630-donor mean were reportedly shown by an Asian-associated ancestry cluster in a later analysis. With later analysis, a missense DCLRE1C variant became linked to TCR beta V- and J-gene trimming.

Trimming removed 3 bases from V and 1 base from J; junction bases left unmatched: 5. There are 16 residues in the CDR3. The germline V gene encodes CDR1 WSHSY and CDR2 SAAADI. The primer mix had 60 Vbeta and 13 Jbeta primers. The method was immunoSEQ multiplex PCR; TCRdb's version includes in-frame clones alone and lacks a portion of them. Of some 140,000 clones listed, about 64% were seen once; the top ten hold 2.4%. This chain connects TRBV10-2 to TRBJ2-1, with 8 bases identical to TRBD2. The sample consisted of PBMCs. The sequence came from a woman in her thirties or forties in good health and CMV-seronegative. CDR3 bases: TGCGCCAGCAGTGACTGGGCGGGGGGATCCTACAATGAGCAGTTCTTC. Residues: CASSDWAGGSYNEQFF.